The 5 T cell receptor beta chains in this list originate from one sample, sequenced in a study of blood T cell repertoires in COVID-19. The table came from immunoSEQ multiplex PCR; TCRdb's copy has only in-frame clones and leaves some out. The sample has approximately 390,000 clones; 87% are singletons. What was sequenced was peripheral blood. The receptor set was obtained from a woman aged 55-75 years with COVID-19, enrolled during active disease.

This chain links TRBV11-3 with TRBJ2-1; 9 nucleotides match TRBD2. The V gene end was trimmed by 1 base and the J gene end by 7 bases; junction bases not matched to a gene: 5. The V gene's germline CDR1 is SGHNT and CDR2 YENEEA. The CDR3 is 15 amino acids. The CDR3 DNA sequence: TGTGCCAGCAGCTTAGGGACTAGCGAGAAGAATGAGCAGTTCTTC. It is translated as CASSLGTSEKNEQFF.

The rearrangement uses TRBV11-3 and TRBJ2-1, with 10 bases lining up with TRBD1. This CDR3 is built from 15 residues. CDR1 SGHNT and CDR2 YENEEA come from the germline V gene. V trimming: 3 bases; J trimming: 4 bases; junction bases outside the gene matches: 3. CDR3 sequence (DNA): TGTGCCAGCAGCTTGGACAGGGGGTCTTACAATGAGCAGTTCTTC. It translates to CASSLDRGSYNEQFF.

This chain connects TRBV12-5 to TRBJ2-5, with D maybe TRBD2 (5 bases). Germline assignment: CDR1 LGHNT and CDR2 FRNRAP. The CDR3 totals 12 residues. V was shortened by 9 bases and J by 2 bases, with 10 bases between the two germline ends. The CDR3: CASGESQETQYF. CDR3 in DNA: TGTGCTAGCGGGGAGTCGCAAGAGACCCAGTACTTC.

This rearrangement joins TRBV7-3 to TRBJ1-1; D gene uncertain. The CDR3 has 15 amino acids. V lost 1 base to trimming and J lost 1 base, with 10 bases between them. Germline lookup yields CDR1 SGHTA and CDR2 FQGTGA. CDR3 loop: CASSLNGAANTEAFF. CDR3 nucleotides: TGTGCCAGCAGCTTAAATGGAGCCGCGAACACTGAAGCTTTCTTT.

V gene TRBV5-1 combines with J gene TRBJ1-5; D not certain. This CDR3 contains 13 residues. Germline lookup yields CDR1 SGHRS and CDR2 YFSETQ. Trimming left V 0 bases short and J 3 bases short, with 4 bases between. The CDR3 spells CASSLAFNQPQHF. The CDR3 region has the DNA TGCGCCAGCAGCTTGGCCTTCAATCAGCCCCAGCATTTT.